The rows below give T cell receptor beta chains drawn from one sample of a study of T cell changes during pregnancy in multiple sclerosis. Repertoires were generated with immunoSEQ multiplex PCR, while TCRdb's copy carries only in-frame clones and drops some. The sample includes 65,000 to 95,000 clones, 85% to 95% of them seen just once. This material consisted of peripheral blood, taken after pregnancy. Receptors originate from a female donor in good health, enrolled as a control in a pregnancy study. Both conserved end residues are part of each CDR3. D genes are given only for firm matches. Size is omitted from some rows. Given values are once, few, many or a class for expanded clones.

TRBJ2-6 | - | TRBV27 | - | CASSAINSGANVLTF | TGTGCCAGCAGTGCTATAAACTCTGGGGCCAACGTCCTGACTTTC
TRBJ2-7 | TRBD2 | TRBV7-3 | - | CASSSLAGGGYEQYF | TGTGCCAGCAGCTCTCTAGCGGGAGGGGGGTACGAGCAGTACTTC
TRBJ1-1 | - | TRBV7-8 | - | CASSLQGNTEAFF | TGTGCCAGCAGCTTGCAGGGGAACACTGAAGCTTTCTTT
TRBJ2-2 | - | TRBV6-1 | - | CASSAQAPGGTGELFF | TGTGCCAGCAGTGCACAGGCCCCTGGTGGCACCGGGGAGCTGTTTTTT
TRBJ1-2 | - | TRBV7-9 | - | CASSLDRRGGYTF | TGTGCCAGCAGCCTCGACAGGAGAGGAGGCTACACCTTC
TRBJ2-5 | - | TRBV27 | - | CASSLKQVYQETQYF | TGTGCCAGCAGTTTAAAACAGGTTTACCAAGAGACCCAGTACTTC
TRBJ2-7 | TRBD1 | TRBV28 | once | CASSSSGTGVYEQYF | TGTGCCAGCAGCTCATCGGGGACAGGGGTCTACGAGCAGTACTTC
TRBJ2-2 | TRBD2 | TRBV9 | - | CASSGERGAMTGELFF | TGTGCCAGCAGCGGGGAGCGGGGGGCCATGACCGGGGAGCTGTTTTTT
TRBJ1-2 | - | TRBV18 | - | CASSRGGESSNGYTF | TGTGCCAGCTCACGCGGGGGGGAGTCGAGTAATGGCTACACCTTC
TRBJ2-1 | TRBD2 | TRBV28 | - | CASHSGSLFYNEQFF | TGTGCCAGCCATAGCGGGAGTCTTTTTTACAATGAGCAGTTCTTC
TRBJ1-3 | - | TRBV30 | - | CAWSGASGNTIYF | TGTGCCTGGAGTGGGGCATCTGGAAACACCATATATTTT